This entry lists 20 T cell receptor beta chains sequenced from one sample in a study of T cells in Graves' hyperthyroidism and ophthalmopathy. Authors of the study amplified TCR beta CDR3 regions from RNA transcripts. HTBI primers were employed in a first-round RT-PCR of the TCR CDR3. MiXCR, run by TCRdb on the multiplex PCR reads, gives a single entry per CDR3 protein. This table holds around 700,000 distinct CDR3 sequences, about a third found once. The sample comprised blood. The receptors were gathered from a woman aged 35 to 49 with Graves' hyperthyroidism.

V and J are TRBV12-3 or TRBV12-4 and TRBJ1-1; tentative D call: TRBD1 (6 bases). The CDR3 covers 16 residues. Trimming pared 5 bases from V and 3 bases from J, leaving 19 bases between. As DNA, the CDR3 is TGTGCCAGCAGTGGGACACCTCTACCCTTTTACACTGAAGCTTTCTTT. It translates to CASSGTPLPFYTEAFF.

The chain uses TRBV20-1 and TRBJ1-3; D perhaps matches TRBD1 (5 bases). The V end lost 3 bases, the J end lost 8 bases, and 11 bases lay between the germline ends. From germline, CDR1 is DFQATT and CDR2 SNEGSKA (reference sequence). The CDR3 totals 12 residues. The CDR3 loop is CSARDRRDTIYF. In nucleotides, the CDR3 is TGCAGTGCTAGGGACCGCAGGGACACCATATATTTT.

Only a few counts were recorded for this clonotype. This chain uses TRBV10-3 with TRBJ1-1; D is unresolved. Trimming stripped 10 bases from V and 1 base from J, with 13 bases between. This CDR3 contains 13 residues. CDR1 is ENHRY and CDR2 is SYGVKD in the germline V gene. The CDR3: CASRGGRNTEAFF. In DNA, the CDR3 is TGTGCCAGCCGGGGTGGGAGGAACACTGAAGCTTTCTTT.

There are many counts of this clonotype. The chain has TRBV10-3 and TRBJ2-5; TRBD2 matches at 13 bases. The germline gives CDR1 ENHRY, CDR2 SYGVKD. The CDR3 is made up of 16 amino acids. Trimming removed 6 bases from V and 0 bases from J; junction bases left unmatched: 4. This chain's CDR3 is CAISRGLAGDQETQYF. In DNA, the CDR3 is TGTGCCATCAGCCGCGGACTAGCGGGGGACCAAGAGACCCAGTACTTC.

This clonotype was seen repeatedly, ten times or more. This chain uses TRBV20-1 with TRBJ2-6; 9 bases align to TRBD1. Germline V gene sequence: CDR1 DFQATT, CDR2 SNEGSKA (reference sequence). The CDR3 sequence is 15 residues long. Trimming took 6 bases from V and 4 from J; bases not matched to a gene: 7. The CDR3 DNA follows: TGCAGTGCAACCGGGACAGGGACCGGGGCCAACGTCCTGACTTTC. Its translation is CSATGTGTGANVLTF.

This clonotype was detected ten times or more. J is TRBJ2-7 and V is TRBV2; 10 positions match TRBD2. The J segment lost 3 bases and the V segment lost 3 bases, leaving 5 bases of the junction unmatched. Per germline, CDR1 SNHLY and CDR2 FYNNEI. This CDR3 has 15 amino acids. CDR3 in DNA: TGTGCCAGCAGTGATAGCGGGAGGAGTGGCTACGAGCAGTACTTC. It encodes CASSDSGRSGYEQYF.

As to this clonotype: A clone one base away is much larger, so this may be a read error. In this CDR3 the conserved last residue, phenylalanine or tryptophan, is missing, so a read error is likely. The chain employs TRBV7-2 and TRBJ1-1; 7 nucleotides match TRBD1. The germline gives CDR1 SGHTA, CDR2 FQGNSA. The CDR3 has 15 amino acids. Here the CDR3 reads CAGSSLTGKNTEAFS. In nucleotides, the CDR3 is TGTGCCGGCAGTTCTTTGACAGGGAAGAACACTGAAGCTTTCTCT.

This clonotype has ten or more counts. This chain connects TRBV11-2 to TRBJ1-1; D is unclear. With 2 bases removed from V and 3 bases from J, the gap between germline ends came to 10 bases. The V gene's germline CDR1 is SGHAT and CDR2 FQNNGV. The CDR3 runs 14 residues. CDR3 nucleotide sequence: TGTGCCAGCAGCTTAACCCGTTCCGACACTGAAGCTTTCTTT. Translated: CASSLTRSDTEAFF.

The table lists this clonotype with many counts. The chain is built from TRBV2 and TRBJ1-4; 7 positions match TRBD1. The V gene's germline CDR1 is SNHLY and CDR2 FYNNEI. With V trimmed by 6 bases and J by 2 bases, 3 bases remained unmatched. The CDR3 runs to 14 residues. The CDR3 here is CASRQGVTNEKLFF. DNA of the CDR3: TGTGCCAGCAGGCAGGGGGTCACTAATGAAAAACTGTTTTTT.

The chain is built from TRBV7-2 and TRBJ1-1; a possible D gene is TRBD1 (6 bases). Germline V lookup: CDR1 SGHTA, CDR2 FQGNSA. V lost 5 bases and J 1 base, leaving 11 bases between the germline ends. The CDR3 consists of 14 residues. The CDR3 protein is CASSRGLGNTEAFF. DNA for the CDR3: TGTGCCAGCAGCCGGGGGCTTGGGAACACTGAAGCTTTCTTT.

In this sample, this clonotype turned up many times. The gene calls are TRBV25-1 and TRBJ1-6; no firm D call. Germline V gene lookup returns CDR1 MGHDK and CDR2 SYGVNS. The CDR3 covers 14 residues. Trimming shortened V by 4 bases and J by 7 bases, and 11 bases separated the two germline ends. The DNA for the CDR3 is TGTGCCAGCAGTGGGTTTACAGTAAATTCACCCCTCCACTTT. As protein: CASSGFTVNSPLHF.

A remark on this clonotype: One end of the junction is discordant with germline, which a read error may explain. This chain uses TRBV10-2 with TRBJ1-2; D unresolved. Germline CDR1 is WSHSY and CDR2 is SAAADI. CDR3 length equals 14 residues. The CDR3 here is CASQRRSLDYGYTF. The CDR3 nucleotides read TGTGCCAGCCAACGTCGATCGCTTGACTATGGCTACACCTTC.

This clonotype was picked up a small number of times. The CDR3 DNA is TGCAGTGCTAGCGGGGGCATTCGCACAGATACGCAGTATTTT. It codes for CSASGGIRTDTQYF. The chain couples TRBV20-1 to TRBJ2-3; possibly TRBD1 or TRBD2 for D (6 bases each). V lost 3 bases, J lost 1 base, and 11 bases lay in between. The CDR3 has 14 amino acids. Germline CDR1 is DFQATT and CDR2 is SNEGSKA (reference sequence).

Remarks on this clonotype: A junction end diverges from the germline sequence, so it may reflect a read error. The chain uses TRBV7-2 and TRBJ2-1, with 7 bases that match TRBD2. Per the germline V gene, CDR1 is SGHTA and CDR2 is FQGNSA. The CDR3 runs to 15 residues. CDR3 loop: CASSEGGSSYNEQFF. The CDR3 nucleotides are TGTGCCAGCAGCGAGGGAGGGAGCTCCTACAATGAGCAGTTCTTT.

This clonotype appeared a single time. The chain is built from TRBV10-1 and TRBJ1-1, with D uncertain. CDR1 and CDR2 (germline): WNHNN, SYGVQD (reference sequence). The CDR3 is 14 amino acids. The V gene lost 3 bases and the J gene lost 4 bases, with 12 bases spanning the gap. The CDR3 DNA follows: TGCGCCAGCAGTGACACCCTCGGACGCACTGAAGCTTTCTTT. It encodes CASSDTLGRTEAFF.

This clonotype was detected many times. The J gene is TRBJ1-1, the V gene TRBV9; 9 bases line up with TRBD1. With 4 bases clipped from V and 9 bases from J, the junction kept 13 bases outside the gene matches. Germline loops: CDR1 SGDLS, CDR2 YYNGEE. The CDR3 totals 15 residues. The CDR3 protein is CASSPYVPGQGQAFF. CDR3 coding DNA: TGTGCCAGCAGCCCTTACGTCCCGGGACAGGGACAAGCTTTCTTT.

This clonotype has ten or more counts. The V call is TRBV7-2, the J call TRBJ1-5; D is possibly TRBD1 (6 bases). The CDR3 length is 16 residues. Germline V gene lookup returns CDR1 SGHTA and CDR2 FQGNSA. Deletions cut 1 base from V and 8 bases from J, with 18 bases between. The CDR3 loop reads CASSLEFGQGLKPQHF. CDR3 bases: TGTGCCAGCAGCTTAGAATTCGGGCAGGGGTTGAAGCCCCAGCATTTT.

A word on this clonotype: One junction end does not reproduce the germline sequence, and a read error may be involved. DNA of the CDR3: TGTGCCAGCAGCGTCGGTGAGGGCGGGTGGGGGACACAGCCTCAGCATTTT. Translation gives CASSVGEGGWGTQPQHF. V gene TRBV9 combines with J gene TRBJ1-5; maybe TRBD1 (6 bases). The CDR3 is made up of 17 amino acids. Germline V CDR1 and CDR2: SGDLS, YYNGEE.

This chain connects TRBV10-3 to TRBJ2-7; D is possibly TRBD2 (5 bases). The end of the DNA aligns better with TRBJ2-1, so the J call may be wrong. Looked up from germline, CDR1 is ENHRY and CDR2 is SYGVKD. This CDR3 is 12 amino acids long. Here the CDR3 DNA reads TGTGCCATCAACGAGGGTCACAATGAGCAGTTCTTC. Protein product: CAINEGHNEQFF.

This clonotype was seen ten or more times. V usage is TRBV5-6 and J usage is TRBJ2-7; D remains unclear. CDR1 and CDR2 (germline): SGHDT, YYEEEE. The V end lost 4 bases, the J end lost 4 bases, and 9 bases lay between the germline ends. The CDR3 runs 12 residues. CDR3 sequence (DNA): TGTGCCAGCAGCCCCATCGGATACGAGCAGTACTTC. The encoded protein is CASSPIGYEQYF.